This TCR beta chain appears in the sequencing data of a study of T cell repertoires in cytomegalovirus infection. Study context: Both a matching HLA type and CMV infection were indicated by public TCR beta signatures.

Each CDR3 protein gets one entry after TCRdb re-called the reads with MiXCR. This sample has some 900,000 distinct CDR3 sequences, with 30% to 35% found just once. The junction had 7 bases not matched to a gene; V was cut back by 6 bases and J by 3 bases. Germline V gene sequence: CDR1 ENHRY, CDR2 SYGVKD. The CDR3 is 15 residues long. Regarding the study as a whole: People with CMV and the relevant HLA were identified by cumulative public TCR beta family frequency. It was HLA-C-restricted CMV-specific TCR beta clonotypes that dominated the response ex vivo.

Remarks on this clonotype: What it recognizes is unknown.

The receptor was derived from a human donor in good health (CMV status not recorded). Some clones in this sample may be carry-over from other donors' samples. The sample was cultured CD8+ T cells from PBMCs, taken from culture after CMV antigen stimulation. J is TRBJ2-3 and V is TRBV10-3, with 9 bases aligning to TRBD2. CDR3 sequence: CAIRALAGNTDTQYF. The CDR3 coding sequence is TGTGCCATCAGGGCCCTAGCGGGGAATACAGATACGCAGTATTTT.